This TCR beta chain was captured by sequencing in a study of T cell repertoires in cytomegalovirus infection. Looking at the study overall: Peptides in the study included HLA-C-restricted and HLA-B-restricted CMV epitopes. Public TCR beta signatures were indicative of both CMV infection and a matching HLA type.

A note on this clonotype: No antigen is known for it.

CDR3 size: 16 residues. Germline CDR1 is SEHNR and CDR2 is FQNEAQ (reference sequence). The trim removed 0 bases at V and 5 bases at J, leaving 9 bases unmatched. A single record per CDR3 protein comes from TCRdb applying MiXCR to the reads. The sample records 380,000 or so distinct CDR3 sequences, approximately 35% being singletons. General observations from the study: Summed frequency of shared TCR beta families picked out CMV carriers who also had the relevant HLA. HLA-C-restricted CMV clonotypes gave the most frequent clonotype in two of eight donors.

This clonotype was obtained from a human donor in good health (CMV status not recorded). Some clones in this sample may be carry-over from other donors' samples. Source: cultured PBMCs, taken from culture after CMV antigen stimulation. This chain uses TRBV7-9 with TRBJ1-1; TRBD1 agrees at 7 bases. CDR3 bases: TGTGCCAGCAGCTTAGCTGGGACAGCCGGTAGGACTGAAGCTTTCTTT. Amino acids: CASSLAGTAGRTEAFF.